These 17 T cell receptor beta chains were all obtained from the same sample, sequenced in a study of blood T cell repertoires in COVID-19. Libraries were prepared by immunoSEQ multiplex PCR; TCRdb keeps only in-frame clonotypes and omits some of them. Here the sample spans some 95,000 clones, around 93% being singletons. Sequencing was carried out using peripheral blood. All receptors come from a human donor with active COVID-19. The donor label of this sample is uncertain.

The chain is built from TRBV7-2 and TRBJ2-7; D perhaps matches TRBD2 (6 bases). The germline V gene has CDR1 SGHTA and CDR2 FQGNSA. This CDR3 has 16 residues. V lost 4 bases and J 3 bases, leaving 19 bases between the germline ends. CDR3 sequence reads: CASSSPPGTVFYEQYF. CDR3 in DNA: TGTGCCAGCAGCTCCCCACCCGGGACTGTCTTCTACGAGCAGTACTTC.

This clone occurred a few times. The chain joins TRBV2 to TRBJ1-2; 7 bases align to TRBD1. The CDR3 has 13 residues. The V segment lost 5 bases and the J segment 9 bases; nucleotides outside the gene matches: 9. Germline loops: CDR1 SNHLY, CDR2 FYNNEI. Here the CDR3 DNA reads TGTGCCAGCAGTACGACAGGGACATCACGCTACACCTTC. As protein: CASSTTGTSRYTF.

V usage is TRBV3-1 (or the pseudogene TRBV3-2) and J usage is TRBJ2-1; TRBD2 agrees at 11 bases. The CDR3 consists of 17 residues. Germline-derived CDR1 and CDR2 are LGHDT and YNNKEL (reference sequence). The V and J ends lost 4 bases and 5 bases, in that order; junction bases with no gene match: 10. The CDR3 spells CASSRGGGLAVDNEQFF. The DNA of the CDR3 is TGTGCCAGCAGCCGCGGTGGGGGACTAGCGGTGGACAATGAGCAGTTCTTC.

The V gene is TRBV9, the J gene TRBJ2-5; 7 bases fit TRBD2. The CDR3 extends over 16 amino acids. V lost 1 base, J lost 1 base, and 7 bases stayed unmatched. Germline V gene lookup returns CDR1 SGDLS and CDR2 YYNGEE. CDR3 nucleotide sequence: TGTGCCAGCAGCGTATACCAGGGAGGGACCCAAGAGACCCAGTACTTC. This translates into CASSVYQGGTQETQYF.

CDR3 sequence (DNA): TGTGCCAGCAGCCCGCTCGCGGGGGGGCTAACCGGGGAGCTGTTTTTT. Residues: CASSPLAGGLTGELFF. The rearrangement uses TRBV7-3 and TRBJ2-2, with TRBD2 matching over 9 bases. Germline V lookup: CDR1 SGHTA, CDR2 FQGTGA. CDR3 size: 16 residues. J lost 5 bases, V lost 5 bases, and 9 bases had no gene match.

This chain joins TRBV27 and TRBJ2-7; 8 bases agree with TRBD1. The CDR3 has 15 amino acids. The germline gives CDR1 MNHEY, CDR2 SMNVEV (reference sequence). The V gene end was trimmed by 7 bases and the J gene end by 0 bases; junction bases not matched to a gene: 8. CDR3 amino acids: CASNPSTGGSYEQYF. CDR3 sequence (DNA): TGTGCCAGCAATCCTTCTACAGGGGGCTCCTACGAGCAGTACTTC.

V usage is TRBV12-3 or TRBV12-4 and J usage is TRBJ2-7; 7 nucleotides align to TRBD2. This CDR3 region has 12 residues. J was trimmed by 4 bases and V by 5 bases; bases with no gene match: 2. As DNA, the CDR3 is TGTGCCAGCAGTCGGGGACTATACGAGCAGTACTTC. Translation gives CASSRGLYEQYF.

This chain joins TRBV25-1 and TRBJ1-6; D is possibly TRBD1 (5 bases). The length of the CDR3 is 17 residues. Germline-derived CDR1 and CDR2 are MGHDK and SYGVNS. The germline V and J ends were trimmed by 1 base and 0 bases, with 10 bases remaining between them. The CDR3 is CASSEWGGSSYNSPLHF. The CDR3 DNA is TGTGCCAGCAGTGAATGGGGGGGGAGCTCCTATAATTCACCCCTCCACTTT.

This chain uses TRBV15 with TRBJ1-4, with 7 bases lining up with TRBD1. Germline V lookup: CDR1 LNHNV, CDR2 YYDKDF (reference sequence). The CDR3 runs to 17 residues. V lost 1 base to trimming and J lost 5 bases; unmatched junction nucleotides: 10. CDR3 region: CATSRGGWTGGNEKLFF. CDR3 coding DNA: TGTGCCACCAGCAGAGGGGGCTGGACAGGAGGCAATGAAAAACTGTTTTTT.

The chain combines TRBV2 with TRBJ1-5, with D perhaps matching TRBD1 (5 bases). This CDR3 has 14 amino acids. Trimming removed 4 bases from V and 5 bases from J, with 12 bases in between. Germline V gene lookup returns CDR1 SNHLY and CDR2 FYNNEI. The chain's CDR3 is CASSVWGGDQPQHF. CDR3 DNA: TGTGCCAGCAGTGTGTGGGGGGGAGATCAGCCCCAGCATTTT.

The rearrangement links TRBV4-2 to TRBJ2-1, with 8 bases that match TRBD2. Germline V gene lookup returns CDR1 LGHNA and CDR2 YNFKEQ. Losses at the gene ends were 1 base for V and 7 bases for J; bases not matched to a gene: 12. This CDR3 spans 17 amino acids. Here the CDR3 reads CASSQASPGTRVNEQFF. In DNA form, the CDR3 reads TGTGCCAGCAGCCAAGCATCCCCCGGGACTAGAGTTAATGAGCAGTTCTTC.

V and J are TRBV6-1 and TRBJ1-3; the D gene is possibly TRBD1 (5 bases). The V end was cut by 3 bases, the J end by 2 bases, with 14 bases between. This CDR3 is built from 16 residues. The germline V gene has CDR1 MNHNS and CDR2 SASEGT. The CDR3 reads CASSELGRATGNTIYF. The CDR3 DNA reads TGTGCCAGCAGTGAGTTGGGCAGGGCAACTGGAAACACCATATATTTT.

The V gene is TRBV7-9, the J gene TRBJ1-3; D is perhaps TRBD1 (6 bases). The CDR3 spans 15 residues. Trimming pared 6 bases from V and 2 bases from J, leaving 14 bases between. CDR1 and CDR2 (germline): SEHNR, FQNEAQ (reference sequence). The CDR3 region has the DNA TGTGCCAGCAGTCTTACGGCAGGGGCTGGAAACACCATATATTTT. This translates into CASSLTAGAGNTIYF.

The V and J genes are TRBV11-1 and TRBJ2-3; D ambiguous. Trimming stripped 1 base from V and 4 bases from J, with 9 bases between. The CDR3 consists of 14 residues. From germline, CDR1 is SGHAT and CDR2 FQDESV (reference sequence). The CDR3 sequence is CASSLGRTSDTQYF. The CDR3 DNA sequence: TGTGCCAGCAGCTTAGGTAGAACTTCAGATACGCAGTATTTT.

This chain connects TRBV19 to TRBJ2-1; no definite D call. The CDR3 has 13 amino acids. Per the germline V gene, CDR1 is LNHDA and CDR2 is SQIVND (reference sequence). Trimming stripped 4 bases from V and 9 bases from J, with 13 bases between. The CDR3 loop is CASSTIHSSEQFF. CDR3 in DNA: TGTGCCAGTAGTACGATTCACAGCTCTGAGCAGTTCTTC.

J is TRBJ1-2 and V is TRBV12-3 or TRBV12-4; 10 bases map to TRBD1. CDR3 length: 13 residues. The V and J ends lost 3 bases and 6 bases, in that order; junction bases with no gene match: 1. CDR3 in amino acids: CASSFGQGDGYTF. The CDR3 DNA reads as TGTGCCAGCAGTTTCGGACAGGGGGATGGCTACACCTTC.

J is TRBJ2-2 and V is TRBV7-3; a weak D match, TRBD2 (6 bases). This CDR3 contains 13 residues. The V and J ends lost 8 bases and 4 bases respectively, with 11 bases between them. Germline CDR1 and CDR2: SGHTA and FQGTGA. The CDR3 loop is CASSGVGTGELFF. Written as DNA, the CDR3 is TGTGCCAGCTCGGGGGTGGGCACCGGGGAGCTGTTTTTT.